These T cell receptor beta chains were read from a single sample in a study of blood T cell repertoires in COVID-19. Profiled with immunoSEQ multiplex PCR; TCRdb holds only in-frame clones, not every one. The table records a few hundred thousand clones, just under 90% of them present only once. Sequencing used peripheral blood. The receptors were sampled from a woman aged 25 to 45 with COVID-19, enrolled during active disease. Both conserved end residues are part of each CDR3. Each record gives: D gene, V gene, clone size, J gene, CDR3 DNA, CDR3 protein. D genes are given only for firm matches. Clone size, where shown, is once, few, many, or a class for clones that have expanded.

d_call: NA
v_call: TRBV5-1
clone_size: NA
j_call: TRBJ2-5
cdr3_nt: TGCGCCAGCAGCTTGGTAGTAGCAGGAGGACAAGAGACCCAGTACTTC
cdr3_aa: CASSLVVAGGQETQYF

d_call: NA
v_call: TRBV4-1
clone_size: NA
j_call: TRBJ2-6
cdr3_nt: TGCGCCAGCACTTTTCAGGGCGGGACCTCTGGGGCCAACGTCCTGACTTTC
cdr3_aa: CASTFQGGTSGANVLTF

d_call: NA
v_call: TRBV28
clone_size: NA
j_call: TRBJ1-4
cdr3_nt: TGTGCCAGCAGTTTTGCAGGGGCGCAAACTAATGAAAAACTGTTTTTT
cdr3_aa: CASSFAGAQTNEKLFF

d_call: TRBD1
v_call: TRBV28
clone_size: NA
j_call: TRBJ1-1
cdr3_nt: TGTGCCAGCATAACTATGACAGGGGTAGGCACTGAAGCTTTCTTT
cdr3_aa: CASITMTGVGTEAFF

d_call: TRBD2
v_call: TRBV13
clone_size: NA
j_call: TRBJ2-7
cdr3_nt: TGTGCCAGCAGCGCACAAGGACTAGCGGGGGGTTACGAGCAGTACTTC
cdr3_aa: CASSAQGLAGGYEQYF

d_call: NA
v_call: TRBV6-6
clone_size: NA
j_call: TRBJ2-3
cdr3_nt: TGTGCCAGCAGTTCCCCACCGGGCACAGATACGCAGTATTTT
cdr3_aa: CASSSPPGTDTQYF

d_call: NA
v_call: TRBV12-5
clone_size: NA
j_call: TRBJ2-1
cdr3_nt: TGTGCTAGTGGTTTGGTACGGAATGAGCAGTTCTTC
cdr3_aa: CASGLVRNEQFF

d_call: NA
v_call: TRBV7-9
clone_size: NA
j_call: TRBJ1-6
cdr3_nt: TGTGCCAGCAGCTTTGGGCAAAATTCACCCCTCCACTTT
cdr3_aa: CASSFGQNSPLHF

d_call: NA
v_call: TRBV11-3
clone_size: NA
j_call: TRBJ2-3
cdr3_nt: TGTGCCAGCAGCTTAGGTGTAACAGATACGCAGTATTTT
cdr3_aa: CASSLGVTDTQYF

d_call: TRBD2
v_call: TRBV4-1
clone_size: NA
j_call: TRBJ2-5
cdr3_nt: TGCGCCAGCAGCTGGACTAGCGGGGGGGCCCGAGAGACCCAGTACTTC
cdr3_aa: CASSWTSGGARETQYF

d_call: NA
v_call: TRBV12-3/TRBV12-4
clone_size: NA
j_call: TRBJ1-3
cdr3_nt: TGTGCCAGCAGTTTTTCGGGAAACACCATATATTTT
cdr3_aa: CASSFSGNTIYF

d_call: TRBD1
v_call: TRBV18
clone_size: NA
j_call: TRBJ2-7
cdr3_nt: TGTGCCAGCTCACCCGGGACAGTCTCCTACGAGCAGTACTTC
cdr3_aa: CASSPGTVSYEQYF

d_call: TRBD1
v_call: TRBV5-1
clone_size: NA
j_call: TRBJ1-1
cdr3_nt: TGCGCCAGCAGCCCCCAGGGGGGATTCGGCTCGGACACTGAAGCTTTCTTT
cdr3_aa: CASSPQGGFGSDTEAFF

d_call: NA
v_call: TRBV30
clone_size: NA
j_call: TRBJ1-2
cdr3_nt: TGTGCCTGGCGGCGGACTTTGGGGGGCTACACCTTC
cdr3_aa: CAWRRTLGGYTF

d_call: NA
v_call: TRBV27
clone_size: NA
j_call: TRBJ2-7
cdr3_nt: TGTGCCAGCACCAACCTGGGAGACGGGGGATACGAGCAGTACTTC
cdr3_aa: CASTNLGDGGYEQYF

d_call: TRBD1
v_call: TRBV30
clone_size: NA
j_call: TRBJ1-1
cdr3_nt: TGTGCCGTAGGACAGGTGGTCCCTGAAGCTTTCTTT
cdr3_aa: CAVGQVVPEAFF

d_call: NA
v_call: TRBV21-1
clone_size: NA
j_call: TRBJ2-5
cdr3_nt: TGTGCCAGCAGCAAACGGGGACTAGCGGGGGCTCAAGAGACCCAGTACTTC
cdr3_aa: CASSKRGLAGAQETQYF

d_call: NA
v_call: TRBV5-1
clone_size: NA
j_call: TRBJ2-7
cdr3_nt: TGCGCCAGCAGCTTGTATGACAGCTACTCCTACGAGCAGTACTTC
cdr3_aa: CASSLYDSYSYEQYF

d_call: NA
v_call: TRBV9
clone_size: NA
j_call: TRBJ2-1
cdr3_nt: TGTGCCAGCAGCCAGCTCTCTTGGGCCCATGAGCAGTTCTTC
cdr3_aa: CASSQLSWAHEQFF

d_call: TRBD1
v_call: TRBV2
clone_size: NA
j_call: TRBJ1-3
cdr3_nt: TGTGCCAGCAAAGGGACAGGGAACGGTGGAAACACCATATATTTT
cdr3_aa: CASKGTGNGGNTIYF

d_call: TRBD1
v_call: TRBV5-1
clone_size: NA
j_call: TRBJ2-1
cdr3_nt: TGCGCCAGCAACGACAGGGACCCCTACAATGAGCAGTTCTTC
cdr3_aa: CASNDRDPYNEQFF

d_call: NA
v_call: TRBV11-3
clone_size: NA
j_call: TRBJ2-1
cdr3_nt: TGTGCCAGCAGCGCGAGCTCCTACAATGAGCAGTTCTTC
cdr3_aa: CASSASSYNEQFF

d_call: NA
v_call: TRBV5-1
clone_size: NA
j_call: TRBJ2-1
cdr3_nt: TGCGCCAGCAGCTTGGGCACAGCGGGTTACAATGAGCAGTTCTTC
cdr3_aa: CASSLGTAGYNEQFF

d_call: TRBD1
v_call: TRBV28
clone_size: NA
j_call: TRBJ1-1
cdr3_nt: TGTGCCAGCAGTGAGAACAGGGGTGTGGGCACTGAAGCTTTCTTT
cdr3_aa: CASSENRGVGTEAFF

d_call: TRBD1
v_call: TRBV5-4
clone_size: NA
j_call: TRBJ2-1
cdr3_nt: TGTGCCAGCAGTAACTGGACAGGGGGTCGGGATGAGCAGTTCTTC
cdr3_aa: CASSNWTGGRDEQFF

d_call: NA
v_call: TRBV11-2
clone_size: NA
j_call: TRBJ1-3
cdr3_nt: TGTGCCAGCAGCATCACGGGGAACTCTGGAAACACCATATATTTT
cdr3_aa: CASSITGNSGNTIYF

d_call: NA
v_call: TRBV15
clone_size: NA
j_call: TRBJ2-5
cdr3_nt: TGTGCCACCACCCCCAGGGTTATGGGGGAGACCCAGTACTTC
cdr3_aa: CATTPRVMGETQYF

d_call: NA
v_call: TRBV6-5
clone_size: NA
j_call: TRBJ1-2
cdr3_nt: TGTGCCAGCAGTTACTCGAGGGCCAGGGGCTACACCTTC
cdr3_aa: CASSYSRARGYTF

d_call: TRBD1
v_call: TRBV5-1
clone_size: NA
j_call: TRBJ1-6
cdr3_nt: TGCGCCAGCAGCTCGGAAGGTGGACAGGGTTATTCACCCCTCCACTTT
cdr3_aa: CASSSEGGQGYSPLHF

d_call: TRBD2
v_call: TRBV4-1
clone_size: NA
j_call: TRBJ2-5
cdr3_nt: TGCGCCAGCAGCCAGCGGGAGGGGACCAAAGAGACCCAGTACTTC
cdr3_aa: CASSQREGTKETQYF

d_call: TRBD1
v_call: TRBV7-9
clone_size: NA
j_call: TRBJ1-4
cdr3_nt: TGTGCCAGCAGGCGGACAGGGCACTGGACCGTAAATGAAAAACTGTTTTTT
cdr3_aa: CASRRTGHWTVNEKLFF

d_call: TRBD2
v_call: TRBV3-1/TRBV3-2
clone_size: NA
j_call: TRBJ2-5
cdr3_nt: TGTGCCAGCAGCCAAGAGGGTCGGGGCGGGGGGGCATGGGAGACCCAGTACTTC
cdr3_aa: CASSQEGRGGGAWETQYF

d_call: TRBD1
v_call: TRBV27
clone_size: NA
j_call: TRBJ1-1
cdr3_nt: TGTGCCACCCACCTAGGGGGCCCCCTCGGTGAAGCTTTCTTT
cdr3_aa: CATHLGGPLGEAFF

d_call: NA
v_call: TRBV7-9
clone_size: NA
j_call: TRBJ2-3
cdr3_nt: TGTGCCAGCAGCTTGCAACAGGGAACAGATACGCAGTATTTT
cdr3_aa: CASSLQQGTDTQYF

d_call: TRBD1
v_call: TRBV5-1
clone_size: NA
j_call: TRBJ2-1
cdr3_nt: TGCGCCAGCAGCGTATACAGGGGGCGTGAGCAGTTCTTC
cdr3_aa: CASSVYRGREQFF

d_call: NA
v_call: TRBV27
clone_size: NA
j_call: TRBJ2-3
cdr3_nt: TGTGCCAGCAGTAGGGGGGGAGCCGAACCAGATACGCAGTATTTT
cdr3_aa: CASSRGGAEPDTQYF

d_call: NA
v_call: TRBV11-3
clone_size: NA
j_call: TRBJ1-2
cdr3_nt: TGTGCCAGCAAGCAGGGTTTCGATGGCTACACCTTC
cdr3_aa: CASKQGFDGYTF

d_call: NA
v_call: TRBV21-1
clone_size: NA
j_call: TRBJ1-5
cdr3_nt: TGTGCCAGCATCCCTACAGGGTGGCCTCAGCCCCAGCATTTT
cdr3_aa: CASIPTGWPQPQHF

d_call: NA
v_call: TRBV3-1/TRBV3-2
clone_size: NA
j_call: TRBJ2-1
cdr3_nt: TGTGCCAGCAGCCAACCCGGACACTTTCGCAATGAGCAGTTCTTC
cdr3_aa: CASSQPGHFRNEQFF

d_call: TRBD1
v_call: TRBV6-1
clone_size: NA
j_call: TRBJ1-4
cdr3_nt: TGTGCCAGCAGTGCCAGCCCGACAGGGGACAAGGTAGGTAATGAAAAACTGTTTTTT
cdr3_aa: CASSASPTGDKVGNEKLFF

d_call: TRBD1
v_call: TRBV6-4
clone_size: NA
j_call: TRBJ1-2
cdr3_nt: TGTGCCAGCAGTGAAACCCAGGGGGCCGGCTACTATGGCTACACCTTC
cdr3_aa: CASSETQGAGYYGYTF

d_call: TRBD2
v_call: TRBV10-3
clone_size: once
j_call: TRBJ2-1
cdr3_nt: TGTGCCATCAGTGGGACTAGCGAGTCCTACAATGAGCAGTTCTTC
cdr3_aa: CAISGTSESYNEQFF

d_call: TRBD1
v_call: TRBV6-5
clone_size: NA
j_call: TRBJ1-1
cdr3_nt: TGTGCCAGCAGTCCTCGGACAGGGGCTGAAGCTTTCTTT
cdr3_aa: CASSPRTGAEAFF

d_call: TRBD1
v_call: TRBV5-4
clone_size: once
j_call: TRBJ2-3
cdr3_nt: TGTGCCAGCAGCTTAGGGACAGGGGCCATGACGCAGTATTTT
cdr3_aa: CASSLGTGAMTQYF

d_call: TRBD1
v_call: TRBV27
clone_size: NA
j_call: TRBJ1-2
cdr3_nt: TGTGCCAGCAGTGGGACAGGGTATGGCTACACCTTC
cdr3_aa: CASSGTGYGYTF

d_call: TRBD1
v_call: TRBV4-1
clone_size: NA
j_call: TRBJ2-5
cdr3_nt: TGCGCCAGCAGCCAAACAGGGGGCTCAGAGACCCAGTACTTC
cdr3_aa: CASSQTGGSETQYF

d_call: TRBD1
v_call: TRBV20-1
clone_size: NA
j_call: TRBJ1-2
cdr3_nt: TGCAGTGCTAGTAGGGGACAGGCCAACTATGGCTACACCTTC
cdr3_aa: CSASRGQANYGYTF